This T cell receptor beta chain derives from a study of CD8 T cells in ankylosing spondylitis. TCRdb processed the 5' RACE reads anew with MiXCR; each CDR3 protein has one entry. This sample has hundreds of thousands of distinct CDR3 sequences; 15% to 20% occur once, and the top ten carry about 0.94%. V lost 3 bases and J lost 9; bases outside the gene matches: 5. The germline gives CDR1 DFQATT, CDR2 SNEGSKA (reference sequence). The CDR3 length is 14 residues. Study-wide results and caveats: Within ankylosing spondylitis blood, a TCR beta motif made up of seven to nine highly homologous variants appeared to be characteristic.

To note about this clonotype: Antigen: not known.

This chain links TRBV20-1 with TRBJ2-1, with 13 bases lining up with TRBD2. Sequences were obtained from blood, either unsorted or a sorted T cell fraction (not recorded which). The clonotype originates from a male donor with ankylosing spondylitis. CDR3 in DNA: TGCAGTGCTAGTCCGTGGACTAGCGGGAGTGAGCAGTTCTTC. Protein: CSASPWTSGSEQFF.